The 3 T cell receptor beta chains in this list originate from one sample, sequenced in a study of T cells in Graves' hyperthyroidism and ophthalmopathy. The TCR beta CDR3 regions underwent amplification using RNA transcripts as the source. The TCR CDR3 first-round RT-PCR relied on the HTBI primer set. TCRdb passed the multiplex PCR reads through MiXCR, listing each CDR3 protein once. Among more than 300,000 distinct CDR3 sequences, about a sixth were seen once, and the ten largest hold around a third. Sequenced material: blood. The receptors shown here come from a woman aged 25 to 39 with Graves' hyperthyroidism that later progressed to Graves' ophthalmopathy.

This clonotype has ten or more counts. The genes are TRBV5-4 and TRBJ1-1; perhaps TRBD1 as D (5 bases). The germline V gene has CDR1 SGHNT and CDR2 YYREEE (reference sequence). This CDR3 is 12 amino acids long. The V end was cut by 6 bases, the J end by 6 bases, with 12 bases between. The CDR3 is CASTLGEAEAFF. The CDR3 DNA reads TGTGCCAGCACCCTAGGGGAGGCTGAAGCTTTCTTT.

This clonotype has ten or more counts. The V and J genes are TRBV6-5 and TRBJ2-5; TRBD2 matches 7 bases. Germline CDR1 MNHEY, CDR2 SVGAGI. The CDR3 is 15 amino acids. V dropped 4 bases and J dropped 1; count of bases not matched to a gene: 6. CDR3 protein: CASSSILAAQETQYF. The CDR3 bases are TGTGCCAGCAGTTCCATTCTAGCGGCCCAAGAGACCCAGTACTTC.

This clonotype occurred many times. The chain links TRBV2 to TRBJ2-2; 8 bases align to TRBD1. In germline, CDR1 is SNHLY, CDR2 FYNNEI. With 7 bases clipped from V and 3 bases from J, the junction kept 4 bases outside the gene matches. CDR3 size: 14 residues. In nucleotides, the CDR3 is TGTGCCAGCAATAACAGGGGGTACACCGGGGAGCTGTTTTTT. Its protein product is CASNNRGYTGELFF.